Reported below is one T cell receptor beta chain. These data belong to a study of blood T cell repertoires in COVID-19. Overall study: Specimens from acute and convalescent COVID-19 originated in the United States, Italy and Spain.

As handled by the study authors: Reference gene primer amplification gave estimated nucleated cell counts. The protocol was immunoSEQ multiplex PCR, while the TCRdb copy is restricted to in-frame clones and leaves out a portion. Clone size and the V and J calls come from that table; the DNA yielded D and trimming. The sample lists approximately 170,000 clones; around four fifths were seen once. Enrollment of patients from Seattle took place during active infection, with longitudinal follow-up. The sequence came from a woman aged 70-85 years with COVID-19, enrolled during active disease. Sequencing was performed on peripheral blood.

The CDR3: CASSYVPGWDSPLHF. In DNA form, the CDR3 reads TGTGCCAGCAGTTATGTTCCGGGGTGGGATTCACCCCTCCACTTT. The rearrangement uses TRBV6-6 and TRBJ1-6; D remains unclear. CDR1 is MNHNY, CDR2 SVGAGI, per germline (reference sequence). V shed 3 bases and J shed 8 bases, with 14 bases lying between them. This CDR3 is built from 15 residues.